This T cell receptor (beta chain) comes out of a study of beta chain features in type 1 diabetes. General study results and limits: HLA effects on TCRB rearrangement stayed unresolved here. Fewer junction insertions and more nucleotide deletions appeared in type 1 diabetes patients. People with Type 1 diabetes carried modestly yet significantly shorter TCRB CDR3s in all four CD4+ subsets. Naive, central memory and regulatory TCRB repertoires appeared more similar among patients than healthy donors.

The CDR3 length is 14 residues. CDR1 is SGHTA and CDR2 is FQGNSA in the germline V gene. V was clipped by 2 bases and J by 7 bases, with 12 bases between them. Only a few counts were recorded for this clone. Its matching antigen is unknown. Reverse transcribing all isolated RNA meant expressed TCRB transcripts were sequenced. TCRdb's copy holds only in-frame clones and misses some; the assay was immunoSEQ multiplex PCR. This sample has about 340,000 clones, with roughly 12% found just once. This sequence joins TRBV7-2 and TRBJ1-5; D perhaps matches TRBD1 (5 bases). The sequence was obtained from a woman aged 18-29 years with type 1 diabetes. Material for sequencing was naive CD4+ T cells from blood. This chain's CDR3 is CASSLQGGGQPQHF. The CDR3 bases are TGTGCCAGCAGCTTACAGGGTGGAGGGCAGCCCCAGCATTTT.